This is a list of T cell receptor beta chains from one sample in a study of graft-versus-host responses after intestinal transplantation. The antigens for these receptors are not known. Data came from immunoSEQ multiplex PCR; TCRdb stores just in-frame clones and leaves some out. The sample shows 88,000 or so clones, roughly 88% of them seen only once. The sample consisted of unstimulated CD4+ T cells sorted from spleen or lymph node cells, taken before intestinal transplant. These receptors came from a human donor who received an intestinal transplant. Both conserved end residues are part of each CDR3. D genes are given only for firm matches. Some rows mark clone size as missing; the rest say once, few, many or name a class of expanded clone.

CDR3 DNA,CDR3 protein,D gene,V gene,J gene,clone size
TGCGCCAGCAGCTTGGTCGATCCGGAGACCTATGGCTACACCTTC,CASSLVDPETYGYTF,NA,TRBV5-1,TRBJ1-2,once
TGTGCCAGCACCCAGGGGGTGTCGAACACTGAAGCTTTCTTT,CASTQGVSNTEAFF,TRBD1,TRBV18,TRBJ1-1,NA
TGTGCCAGTAGTAAACCGGGAACCGAAGAGACCCAGTACTTC,CASSKPGTEETQYF,NA,TRBV25-1,TRBJ2-5,NA
TGCGCCAGCAGCCCCGGACAGGGCCCTAGCTATGGCTACACCTTC,CASSPGQGPSYGYTF,TRBD1,TRBV5-1,TRBJ1-2,NA
TGTGCCAGCAGTGAGGCCCCTTCACCCCTCCACTTT,CASSEAPSPLHF,NA,TRBV6-1,TRBJ1-6,NA
TGCAGCGTTGGGGGGGGGAATCAGCCCCAGCATTTT,CSVGGGNQPQHF,NA,TRBV29-1,TRBJ1-5,NA
TGTGCCAGTAGTATAGATCGGGCCGCAGGGGAGCAGTACTTC,CASSIDRAAGEQYF,NA,TRBV19,TRBJ2-7,NA
TGCGCCAGCAGCCAAGCCTTAGTGGGACAGGGGGCGGGGGACTATGGCTACACCTTC,CASSQALVGQGAGDYGYTF,TRBD1,TRBV4-1,TRBJ1-2,NA
TGTGCCACCACCAATCTTGGGGGGGATTCACCCCTCCACTTT,CATTNLGGDSPLHF,NA,TRBV10-3,TRBJ1-6,once
TGTGCCAGTAGCCAAAGACAGGACCCATCGAGCAAAAACATTCAGTACTTC,CASSQRQDPSSKNIQYF,NA,TRBV19,TRBJ2-4,NA
TGTGCCAGCAGACAGGGGTTGGGCACAGATACGCAGTATTTT,CASRQGLGTDTQYF,TRBD1,TRBV6-1,TRBJ2-3,NA
TGTGCCAGCAGCCCCAACACAGATACGCAGTATTTT,CASSPNTDTQYF,NA,TRBV7-2,TRBJ2-3,NA
TGTGCCAGCAGCAACAAAGGGGGCAGGTATAATTCACCCCTCCACTTT,CASSNKGGRYNSPLHF,TRBD1,TRBV9,TRBJ1-6,NA
TGTGCCACCAGCAGAGGGGGACAGGGAGGCACCGGGGAGCTGTTTTTT,CATSRGGQGGTGELFF,TRBD1,TRBV15,TRBJ2-2,NA
TGTGCCAGCAGCTTAGAGTCAAACACTGAAGCTTTCTTT,CASSLESNTEAFF,NA,TRBV11-3,TRBJ1-1,NA
TGTGCCAGCTCACCACCCACGGGATTTGGGGAGCAGTACTTC,CASSPPTGFGEQYF,NA,TRBV18,TRBJ2-7,once
TGTGCCAGCAGTGGACTGGGGGGGCGAAATGAGCAGTTCTTC,CASSGLGGRNEQFF,NA,TRBV6-1,TRBJ2-1,once
TGTGCCAGCAGCCGAGGTCCCGGACAGGGTTCGGGGACTGAAGCTTTCTTT,CASSRGPGQGSGTEAFF,TRBD1,TRBV2,TRBJ1-1,NA
TGCGCCAGCAGCCATCCTAGCGGGGGGGCGAACACCGGGGAGCTGTTTTTT,CASSHPSGGANTGELFF,TRBD2,TRBV4-1,TRBJ2-2,NA
TGCGCCAGCAGCCAGGGCAGGGACACCGGGGAGCTGTTTTTT,CASSQGRDTGELFF,NA,TRBV4-1,TRBJ2-2,NA
TGCGCCAGCAAAGGGGATTTCGGCATATGGTACTTC,CASKGDFGIWYF,NA,TRBV23-1,TRBJ2-7,NA
TGTGCCAGCAGCTTCGGTGGCGGGGACCAACGTAACTATGGCTACACCTTC,CASSFGGGDQRNYGYTF,NA,TRBV5-4,TRBJ1-2,NA
TGTGCCACCGTCCAGGGTGGGAACACCGGGGAGCTGTTTTTT,CATVQGGNTGELFF,NA,TRBV10-3,TRBJ2-2,NA
TGCGCCAGCAGCCAAGGGGACAGCCCGTTTGGCTACACCTTC,CASSQGDSPFGYTF,TRBD1,TRBV4-1,TRBJ1-2,NA
TGTGCCAGCAGTGAGGTCAGGGGGATGAACACTGAAGCTTTCTTT,CASSEVRGMNTEAFF,TRBD1,TRBV25-1,TRBJ1-1,NA